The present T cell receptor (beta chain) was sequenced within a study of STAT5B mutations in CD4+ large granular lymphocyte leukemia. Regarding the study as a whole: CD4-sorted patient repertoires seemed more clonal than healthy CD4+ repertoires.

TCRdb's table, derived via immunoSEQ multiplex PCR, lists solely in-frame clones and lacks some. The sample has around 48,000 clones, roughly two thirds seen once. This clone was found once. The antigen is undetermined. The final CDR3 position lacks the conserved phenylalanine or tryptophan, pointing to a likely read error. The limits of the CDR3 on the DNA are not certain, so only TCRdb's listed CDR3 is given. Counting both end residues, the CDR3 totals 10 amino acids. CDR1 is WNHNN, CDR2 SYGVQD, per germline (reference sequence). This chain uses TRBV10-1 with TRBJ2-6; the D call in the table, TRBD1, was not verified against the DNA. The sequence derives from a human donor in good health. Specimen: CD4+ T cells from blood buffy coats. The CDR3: CASRDRDRPR.